Presented here are 9 T cell receptor beta chains from one specimen sequenced in a study of cytomegalovirus exposure and HLA in healthy donors. PCR primers comprised 60 Vbeta and 13 Jbeta primers. Assay: immunoSEQ multiplex PCR; the TCRdb copy retains only in-frame clones and omits some. Of some 110,000 clones in the sample, about four fifths were seen once. Sequenced input: PBMCs. Source of these receptors: a woman aged 60 to 75 in good health and CMV-seropositive.

The J gene is TRBJ2-7, the V gene TRBV18; a weak D match, TRBD1 (6 bases). Germline assignment: CDR1 KGHSH and CDR2 LQKENI. V was cut by 6 bases and J by 2 bases, with 26 bases left in between. This CDR3 comprises 18 residues. CDR3 sequence reads: CASSPSRGMQGPPYEQYF. CDR3 DNA: TGTGCCAGCTCGCCTAGCCGGGGAATGCAGGGGCCGCCCTACGAGCAGTACTTC.

The chain couples TRBV29-1 to TRBJ1-1; D might be TRBD1 (5 bases). Per the germline V gene, CDR1 is SQVTM and CDR2 is ANQGSEA. The CDR3 loop spans 12 amino acids. V was shortened by 1 base and J by 7 bases, with 10 bases between the two germline ends. The CDR3 DNA sequence: TGCAGCGTTGAAGCAGGGATGGGTGAAGCTTTCTTT. This codes for CSVEAGMGEAFF.

The chain couples TRBV27 to TRBJ1-6; D gene ambiguous. CDR1 is MNHEY and CDR2 is SMNVEV in the germline V gene (reference sequence). V lost 6 bases, J lost 6 bases, and 27 bases lay in between. The CDR3 spans 19 residues. The CDR3 loop reads CASSETPSHKRSGNSPLHF. DNA of the CDR3: TGTGCCAGCAGCGAAACCCCCAGTCATAAAAGATCGGGTAATTCACCCCTCCACTTT.

This sequence joins TRBV19 and TRBJ1-3, with D possibly being TRBD1 (5 bases). V was pared by 3 bases and J by 0 bases, with 12 bases between. This CDR3 has 16 amino acids. Per germline, CDR1 LNHDA and CDR2 SQIVND (reference sequence). CDR3 bases: TGTGCCAGTAGTATTACGGGACTCCTCTCTGGAAACACCATATATTTT. Encoded protein: CASSITGLLSGNTIYF. The full variable domain, with the rest looked up from reference TRBV19 and TRBJ1-3, is DGGITQSPKYLFRKEGQNVTLSCEQNLNHDAMYWYRQDPGQGLRLIYYSQIVNDFQKGDIAEGYSVSREKKESFPLTVTSAQKNPTAFYLCASSITGLLSGNTIYFGEGSWLTVV.

The chain employs TRBV12-5 and TRBJ1-2; D is unresolved. This CDR3 has 16 amino acids. V was cut by 0 bases and J by 0 bases, with 11 bases left in between. Germline CDR1 reads LGHNT; CDR2 reads FRNRAP. The CDR3 region has the DNA TGTGCTAGTGGTTTGGTAGGAACAGAAGCTAACTATGGCTACACCTTC. Protein: CASGLVGTEANYGYTF.

The chain uses TRBV27 and TRBJ1-5; D call uncertain. CDR1 MNHEY and CDR2 SMNVEV come from the germline V gene (reference sequence). The length of the CDR3 is 13 residues. Trimming left V 5 bases short and J 6 bases short, with 11 bases between. CDR3 nucleotide sequence: TGTGCCAGCAGTCCCTCCTTAGTTCAGCCCCAGCATTTT. Translating it yields CASSPSLVQPQHF.

The CDR3 sequence is CASSSGTSGPYEQYF. DNA of the CDR3: TGTGCCAGCAGCTCCGGGACTAGCGGGCCCTACGAGCAGTACTTC. V gene TRBV13 combines with J gene TRBJ2-7, with 12 positions matching TRBD2. With V trimmed by 4 bases and J by 2 bases, 3 bases remained unmatched. The germline gives CDR1 PRHDT, CDR2 FYEKMQ (reference sequence). The CDR3 has 15 amino acids. The full variable domain, completed using reference TRBV13 and TRBJ2-7, is AAGVIQSPRHLIKEKRETATLKCYPIPRHDTVYWYQQGPGQDPQFLISFYEKMQSDKGSIPDRFSAQQFSDYHSELNMSSLELGDSALYFCASSSGTSGPYEQYFGPGTRLTVT.

This chain uses TRBV13 with TRBJ2-2; perhaps TRBD1 as D (6 bases). V was shortened by 5 bases and J by 3 bases, with 10 bases between the two germline ends. CDR3 size: 14 residues. Germline V CDR1 and CDR2: PRHDT, FYEKMQ (reference sequence). CDR3 nucleotide sequence: TGTGCCAGCAGCCAGGGACATTACACCGGGGAGCTGTTTTTT. Amino acids: CASSQGHYTGELFF.

The chain has TRBV6-6 and TRBJ1-6; 7 bases agree with TRBD1. The CDR3 is 13 residues long. CDR1 is MNHNY and CDR2 is SVGAGI in the germline V gene (reference sequence). The ends lost 4 bases at V and 10 bases at J; junction bases unmatched: 4. CDR3 nucleotide sequence: TGTGCCAGCAGTTCACAGGGGATATCACCCCTCCACTTT. This translates into CASSSQGISPLHF.